These T cell receptor beta chains were read from a single sample in a study of cytomegalovirus exposure and HLA in healthy donors. This table comes from immunoSEQ multiplex PCR, and its TCRdb copy is limited to in-frame clones, with some not included. The profile shows 200,000 to 250,000 clones, approximately 82% of them singletons. Sequencing was carried out using PBMCs. Source of these receptors: a middle-aged woman in good health and CMV-seronegative. The CDR3 runs from the conserved cysteine through the conserved F or W. The order of the fields is clone size, J gene, V gene, D gene, CDR3 protein, CDR3 DNA. The D gene is left open where the match is weak. Rows may omit the clone size; those that give it use once, few, many or a size class.

- | TRBJ2-7 | TRBV4-3 | - | CASSQEGTGMIYEQYF | TGCGCCAGCAGCCAAGAAGGAACAGGGATGATCTACGAGCAGTACTTC
- | TRBJ1-2 | TRBV5-1 | - | CASSATTGHYGYTF | TGCGCCAGCAGCGCCACTACAGGCCACTATGGCTACACCTTC
- | TRBJ2-1 | TRBV18 | TRBD2 | CASSPREAGAAYNEQFF | TGTGCCAGCTCACCACGAGAAGCGGGGGCTGCCTACAATGAGCAGTTCTTC
- | TRBJ2-3 | TRBV7-3 | TRBD2 | CASSSQLAGEQYF | TGTGCCAGCAGCTCCCAATTAGCGGGGGAGCAGTATTTT
- | TRBJ1-5 | TRBV27 | - | CASSIQGGDQPQHF | TGTGCCAGCAGTATACAAGGGGGTGATCAGCCCCAGCATTTT
- | TRBJ2-5 | TRBV4-1 | TRBD2 | CASLYYGGIIEETQYF | TGCGCCAGTCTTTACTACGGGGGGATAATTGAGGAGACCCAGTACTTC
- | TRBJ1-1 | TRBV18 | - | CASSLTKFGTEAFF | TGTGCCAGCTCACTTACTAAGTTTGGGACTGAAGCTTTCTTT
- | TRBJ1-2 | TRBV5-4 | TRBD1 | CAGSRTGFYGYTF | TGTGCCGGCTCCCGGACAGGGTTTTATGGCTACACCTTC
- | TRBJ2-2 | TRBV27 | - | CASSLLEGGELFF | TGTGCCAGCAGTTTGCTGGAGGGGGGGGAGCTGTTTTTT
once | TRBJ1-4 | TRBV9 | - | CASSPSATNEKLFF | TGTGCCAGTAGTCCTTCGGCAACTAATGAAAAACTGTTTTTT
- | TRBJ1-3 | TRBV6-6 | - | CASPEGSLADTIYF | TGTGCCAGCCCCGAAGGGAGTTTGGCGGACACCATATATTTT
- | TRBJ1-5 | TRBV18 | TRBD1 | CASSARQGAFQPQHF | TGTGCCAGCTCAGCCCGACAGGGAGCGTTTCAGCCCCAGCATTTT
- | TRBJ1-5 | TRBV5-8 | - | CASSLGLPPLGPQHF | TGTGCCAGCAGCTTGGGCCTTCCTCCCCTAGGGCCCCAGCATTTT
- | TRBJ1-2 | TRBV6-1 | TRBD1 | CASSDGQALYGYTF | TGTGCCAGCAGTGATGGACAGGCCTTATATGGCTACACCTTC
- | TRBJ1-1 | TRBV5-4 | TRBD1 | CASSLPGQGAWTEAFF | TGTGCCAGCAGCTTACCGGGACAGGGGGCCTGGACTGAAGCTTTCTTT
- | TRBJ2-5 | TRBV19 | TRBD2 | CASSIRAGGPETQYF | TGTGCCAGTAGTATAAGGGCGGGGGGGCCGGAGACCCAGTACTTC
- | TRBJ2-1 | TRBV19 | - | CASSTGLLNSYNEQFF | TGTGCCAGTAGTACGGGACTGCTGAACTCCTACAATGAGCAGTTCTTC
- | TRBJ1-6 | TRBV11-3 | - | CASSDRGTNSPLHF | TGTGCCAGCAGCGACCGGGGAACCAATTCACCCCTCCACTTT
- | TRBJ2-7 | TRBV5-5 | TRBD1 | CASSEWGQGYEQYF | TGTGCCAGCAGCGAGTGGGGACAGGGCTACGAGCAGTACTTC
once | TRBJ2-7 | TRBV7-3 | TRBD2 | CASSPLAGVSYEQYF | TGTGCCAGCAGCCCCCTAGCGGGGGTCTCCTACGAGCAGTACTTC
- | TRBJ1-1 | TRBV7-9 | - | CASSFSENTEAFF | TGTGCCAGCAGCTTTTCAGAGAACACTGAAGCTTTCTTT
- | TRBJ2-1 | TRBV7-2 | - | CASSLVPTGSNEQFF | TGTGCCAGCAGCTTAGTTCCCACAGGTTCAAATGAGCAGTTCTTC
- | TRBJ2-1 | TRBV4-3 | TRBD1 | CASSQGQGSYNEQFF | TGCGCCAGCAGCCAGGGACAGGGCTCCTACAATGAGCAGTTCTTC
- | TRBJ2-5 | TRBV18 | - | CASSPRSEETQYF | TGTGCCAGCTCACCACGGTCAGAAGAGACCCAGTACTTC
once | TRBJ2-7 | TRBV4-2 | TRBD2 | CASSQFSGASYEQYF | TGTGCCAGCAGCCAATTTAGCGGGGCTAGCTACGAGCAGTACTTC
- | TRBJ1-2 | TRBV2 | - | CASSEIRGGDGYTF | TGTGCCAGCAGTGAAATAAGGGGGGGAGATGGCTACACCTTC
- | TRBJ2-3 | TRBV7-6 | - | CASSSTGSDTQYF | TGTGCCAGCAGCTCGACAGGCTCAGATACGCAGTATTTT
- | TRBJ1-3 | TRBV6-1 | - | CASSRASKGNTIYF | TGTGCCAGCAGCAGGGCCTCCAAAGGAAACACCATATATTTT
- | TRBJ1-6 | TRBV7-2 | TRBD1 | CASSPGQSNSPLHF | TGTGCCAGCAGCCCGGGACAGAGTAATTCACCCCTCCACTTT
once | TRBJ1-6 | TRBV5-1 | - | CASSRDPGGNSPLHF | TGCGCCAGCAGCCGGGACCCGGGAGGAAATTCACCCCTCCACTTT
- | TRBJ1-1 | TRBV2 | - | CASRPGFALGGTEAFF | TGTGCCAGCAGGCCGGGTTTCGCCCTTGGAGGCACTGAAGCTTTCTTT
- | TRBJ2-7 | TRBV6-5 | - | CASSYSSAYEQYF | TGTGCCAGCAGTTACTCGAGTGCCTACGAGCAGTACTTC
- | TRBJ1-4 | TRBV30 | TRBD1 | CAWGTGGREKLFF | TGTGCCTGGGGGACAGGGGGACGGGAAAAACTGTTTTTT
- | TRBJ1-2 | TRBV19 | TRBD1 | CASSLPGTGNYGYTF | TGTGCCAGTAGTTTACCCGGGACAGGGAACTATGGCTACACCTTC
- | TRBJ2-3 | TRBV6-5 | - | CASSQGSGADTQYF | TGTGCCAGCAGTCAAGGGTCAGGGGCAGATACGCAGTATTTT
- | TRBJ1-2 | TRBV11-3 | TRBD1 | CASSVQGDGYTF | TGTGCCAGCAGCGTCCAGGGGGACGGCTACACCTTC
- | TRBJ1-1 | TRBV5-8 | - | CASSLERQNTEAFF | TGTGCCAGCAGCTTGGAGAGGCAGAACACTGAAGCTTTCTTT
- | TRBJ1-2 | TRBV29-1 | TRBD1 | CSTGGQGVTGYTF | TGCAGCACTGGAGGACAGGGGGTAACAGGCTACACCTTC
- | TRBJ2-7 | TRBV7-8 | - | CASSLRRRVEDEQYF | TGTGCCAGCAGCTTGAGGCGCAGGGTAGAGGACGAGCAGTACTTC
- | TRBJ2-7 | TRBV7-8 | TRBD2 | CASSLLSGGEQYF | TGTGCCAGCAGCTTACTAAGCGGGGGTGAGCAGTACTTC
- | TRBJ1-2 | TRBV7-2 | - | CASSLARTAAEGYTF | TGTGCCAGCAGCTTAGCTAGGACAGCGGCTGAGGGCTACACCTTC
once | TRBJ2-1 | TRBV5-1 | TRBD2 | CASSPRIPSGGANEQFF | TGCGCCAGCAGCCCCCGAATCCCTAGCGGGGGGGCCAATGAGCAGTTCTTC
- | TRBJ2-5 | TRBV6-1 | TRBD2 | CASSDLAGWGAQYF | TGTGCCAGCAGTGACTTAGCGGGGTGGGGGGCCCAGTACTTC
- | TRBJ1-4 | TRBV18 | TRBD1 | CASSRGTGEEKLFF | TGTGCCAGCTCACGCGGGACAGGGGAAGAAAAACTGTTTTTT
- | TRBJ1-1 | TRBV29-1 | - | CSSGHNTEAFF | TGCAGCTCTGGACATAACACTGAAGCTTTCTTT
- | TRBJ2-3 | TRBV4-3 | - | CASSQDSQGIDTQYF | TGCGCCAGCAGCCAAGATAGTCAGGGGATAGATACGCAGTATTTT
- | TRBJ2-7 | TRBV5-1 | TRBD1 | CASRPGTGVVSYEQYF | TGCGCCAGCAGACCAGGGACAGGGGTTGTTTCCTACGAGCAGTACTTC
- | TRBJ2-7 | TRBV5-1 | TRBD2 | CASRGGSSYEQYF | TGCGCCAGCCGCGGGGGGAGCTCCTACGAGCAGTACTTC
- | TRBJ1-1 | TRBV9 | - | CASSGALGDTEAFF | TGTGCCAGCAGCGGGGCCCTGGGTGACACTGAAGCTTTCTTT
once | TRBJ2-3 | TRBV4-2 | - | CASSSSTQTRDTQYF | TGTGCCAGCAGCTCCTCGACACAAACAAGAGATACGCAGTATTTT
- | TRBJ2-1 | TRBV2 | - | CASSPPQFF | TGTGCCAGCAGTCCTCCTCAGTTCTTC
- | TRBJ2-3 | TRBV5-4 | TRBD2 | CASSVTSGGPADTQYF | TGTGCCAGCAGCGTAACTAGCGGGGGGCCCGCAGATACGCAGTATTTT
few | TRBJ1-3 | TRBV5-4 | - | CASSLDRVDTIYF | TGTGCCAGCAGCTTGGACAGGGTGGACACCATATATTTT
few | TRBJ2-7 | TRBV7-9 | - | CASRGRGIDEQYF | TGTGCCAGTAGGGGTAGGGGGATAGACGAGCAGTACTTC
- | TRBJ2-7 | TRBV7-2 | - | CASSQEGGHSYEQYF | TGTGCCAGCAGCCAGGAGGGCGGTCACTCCTACGAGCAGTACTTC
- | TRBJ1-1 | TRBV14 | - | CASSQDLGRTEAFF | TGTGCCAGCAGCCAAGACCTGGGGAGAACTGAAGCTTTCTTT